This TCR beta chain was found in a study of blood T cell repertoires in COVID-19 (dated by TCRdb to 2018 to 2020). Study-level background: Samples covering the acute and convalescent phases of COVID-19 were provided by collaborators in the United States, Italy and Spain. The material from the prospective study consisted of cDNA or gDNA derived from T cells, B-cell-depleted T cells, or PBMCs. Deeply sampled blood TCRbeta repertoires from subjects exposed to, actively infected with, or recovered from COVID-19 were included in the dataset. The repertoires were released in a freely available public database meant as a resource for research on the immune response to SARS-CoV-2. The samples were drawn from the first 160 participants of the ongoing ImmuneRACE study and from 950 to 1,500 subjects provided by 6 global collaborators. A de-identified subject ID, COVID-19 status, age in years and sex were almost always included in the sample metadata. Where available, HLA class I and class II types were obtained from metadata supplied by the sample provider rather than from assay-based typing.

TCRbeta CDR3 regions were amplified from genomic DNA using the immunoSEQ Assay, a bias-controlled multiplex PCR. The authors processed their data as follows. The number of nucleated cells in each sample was estimated by amplification of reference gene primers within the assay. Sequence reads were collapsed and filtered to measure the absolute abundance of every unique TCRbeta CDR3 rearrangement. Productive Simpson clonality was computed per sample as the square root of Simpson's diversity index over productive rearrangements. TCRdb carries this immuneACCESS record with in-frame sequences only. Its versions omit some clonotypes, under half of them owing to an unresolved V gene in the studies checked, with the rest unexplained. The V and J calls and the clone size are those of that table, but D and trimming were determined from the DNA. This sample lists under 300,000 clones; around nine tenths were detected once. Around 0.86% of the sample rests with the top ten.

One collaborating source in Seattle enrolled patients during active infection and followed them longitudinally through the course of disease. The collaborating institutions used their own protocols to collect whole blood in K2EDTA tubes. For TCRbeta analysis, collaborators shipped samples as frozen whole blood, isolated PBMCs, or DNA extracted from either of those sample types. Here is what the overall study found, with its caveats: How much clinical and demographic metadata was included differed by source and by participant, and the metadata was provided uncurated.

Including the terminal cysteine and phenylalanine, the CDR3 comprises 15 residues. Left in the record is the CDR3 DNA by itself, 45 bases read in frame from the first base. At the junction V is shortened by 7 bases and J by 1 base; bases outside the gene matches: 8. The germline V gene sets CDR1 to SGHRS and CDR2 to YFSETQ. In the case of this clone: Its antigen is still unknown. No much larger clone exists at a distance of one base, and base qualities are not known.

Material for sequencing was peripheral blood. This TCR derives from a young man with COVID-19, enrolled during active disease. The rearranged segments are TRBV5-1 and TRBJ1-1; TRBD1 fits 9 bases in the junction. Here is the DNA: TGCGCCAGCGGACCACAGGGGGCGGGGAACACTGAAGCTTTCTTT. This encodes CASGPQGAGNTEAFF.